Following are 8 T cell receptor beta chains from one sample sequenced in a study of blood T cell repertoires in COVID-19 (dated by TCRdb to the early 2020s). Library generation was performed with the immunoSEQ multiplex PCR assay. The source is immuneACCESS, and TCRdb retained only in-frame sequences with V and J called. Part of the clones is not carried over; for the studies checked, unresolved V genes explain less than half of this, and the remainder is unexplained. Recorded for this sample are approximately 40,000 clones; about 80% of them occurred a single time. The biggest ten clones account for less than 50% of the sample. Source material: peripheral blood. The source of these receptors is a human donor in a cohort sampled during active COVID-19.

DNA for the CDR3: TGTGCCAGTAGTCTCTCGTCCAGGGGATCTGGGGCCAACGTCCTGACTTTC. As protein: CASSLSSRGSGANVLTF. The chain carries TRBV19 and TRBJ2-6, with a possible D match to TRBD1 (6 bases). Trimming removed 5 bases from V and 1 base from J, with 15 bases in between. The CDR3 consists of 17 residues. Per the germline V gene, CDR1 is LNHDA and CDR2 is SQIVND (reference sequence).

The chain combines TRBV28 with TRBJ1-2; D ambiguous. CDR3 size: 14 residues. Germline-derived CDR1 and CDR2 are MDHEN and SYDVKM. Trimming removed 5 bases from V and 4 bases from J, with 14 bases in between. The CDR3 nucleotides read TGTGCCAGCAGTATTCAGGTGGGAGTCTATGGCTACACCTTC. Translation gives CASSIQVGVYGYTF.

This rearrangement joins TRBV14 to TRBJ2-5; 8 nucleotides align to TRBD2. Germline V gene lookup returns CDR1 SGHDN and CDR2 FVKESK. The CDR3 runs 14 residues. The junction had 1 base not matched to a gene; V was cut back by 3 bases and J by 1 base. CDR3 residues: CASSQAGGQETQYF. The CDR3 DNA reads TGTGCCAGCAGCCAGGCGGGGGGCCAAGAGACCCAGTACTTC.

V is TRBV4-3 and J is TRBJ1-4, with 9 bases lining up with TRBD1. The length of the CDR3 is 16 residues. Per the germline V gene, CDR1 is LGHNA and CDR2 is YSLEER. With V trimmed by 1 base and J by 10 bases, 10 bases remained unmatched. The CDR3 sequence is CASSQGGRTGVGKLFF. The CDR3 DNA sequence: TGCGCCAGCAGCCAAGGGGGACGGACAGGGGTCGGAAAACTGTTTTTT.

DNA for the CDR3: TGTGCCAGTAGTCGCGGACAGGTCCTCGGTCACTATGGCTACACCTTC. It specifies CASSRGQVLGHYGYTF. The genes are TRBV19 and TRBJ1-2; 7 bases agree with TRBD1. CDR1 is LNHDA, CDR2 SQIVND, per germline (reference sequence). Trimming removed 5 bases from V and 3 bases from J; junction bases left unmatched: 12. The CDR3 spans 16 residues.

The chain combines TRBV7-9 with TRBJ1-2; perhaps TRBD1 as D (6 bases). Germline lookup yields CDR1 SEHNR and CDR2 FQNEAQ (reference sequence). The length of the CDR3 is 15 residues. The germline V and J ends were trimmed by 2 bases and 0 bases, with 10 bases remaining between them. CDR3 in DNA: TGTGCCAGCAGCTTATTGGACAGTCCTAACTATGGCTACACCTTC. Protein sequence: CASSLLDSPNYGYTF.

The chain has TRBV12-3 or TRBV12-4 and TRBJ1-2; D is possibly TRBD1 (5 bases). The CDR3 is made up of 13 amino acids. The V and J ends lost 4 bases and 8 bases respectively, with 14 bases between them. The CDR3 nucleotides are TGTGCCAGCAGTTCACGGACACTCGGGGGCTACACCTTC. Translation: CASSSRTLGGYTF.

This clone was seen only a few times. The chain's CDR3 is CASSPLLMLSTGGSEQFF. The CDR3 DNA reads as TGTGCCAGCAGCCCCCTTTTAATGTTGTCGACAGGGGGCAGTGAGCAGTTCTTC. This chain connects TRBV14 to TRBJ2-1, with 10 bases identical to TRBD1. From germline, CDR1 is SGHDN and CDR2 FVKESK. The V and J ends lost 4 bases and 9 bases, in that order; junction bases with no gene match: 18. This CDR3 is built from 18 residues.